Listed below are T cell receptor beta chains from one sample, sequenced in a study of blood T cell repertoires in COVID-19. The repertoire was sequenced with immunoSEQ multiplex PCR; TCRdb's copy has only in-frame clones and lacks some. This table holds more than 300,000 clones, 85% to 90% found once. Material for sequencing was PBMCs or T cells enriched from blood (not recorded which). All receptors come from a woman in her late teens or twenties who had recovered from COVID-19. Both conserved end residues are part of each CDR3. A D gene is named only where the DNA matches it firmly. Where a row states a size, it is once, few, many or the class of an expanded clone; other rows omit it.

v_gene	j_gene	abundance	d_gene	CDR3nt	CDR3aa
TRBV19	TRBJ1-4	few	NA	TGTGCCAGTAGGCAAACTCCGGGACATGGGAGTGAAAAACTGTTTTTT	CASRQTPGHGSEKLFF
TRBV5-5	TRBJ1-2	NA	NA	TGTGCCAGCAGCTTCGGGGAAGCTAACTATGGCTACACCTTC	CASSFGEANYGYTF
TRBV10-3	TRBJ1-2	NA	NA	TGTGCCATCAGGGGAGATACCTCCTATGGCTACACCTTC	CAIRGDTSYGYTF
TRBV6-5	TRBJ2-7	NA	NA	TGTGCCAGCATTAAAGGGGCAGCGTCCTACGAGCAGTACTTC	CASIKGAASYEQYF
TRBV18	TRBJ1-4	NA	TRBD1	TGTGCCAGCTCACCGGGACAGGGCGAAAAACTGTTTTTT	CASSPGQGEKLFF
TRBV2	TRBJ2-1	NA	TRBD1	TGTGCCAGCTCCGTGGGGACAGGCAACTTTGGTGAGCAGTTCTTC	CASSVGTGNFGEQFF
TRBV13	TRBJ2-7	NA	TRBD1	TGTGCCAGCAGCTTGCGACAGGGGCGTCAAGGCTACGAGCAGTACTTC	CASSLRQGRQGYEQYF
TRBV5-1	TRBJ2-1	NA	NA	TGCGCCAGCAGCTTGGATCGGGGAAATGAGCAGTTCTTC	CASSLDRGNEQFF
TRBV5-5	TRBJ2-1	NA	TRBD2	TGTGCCAGCAGCCCTCGACTAGCGGGGGCCCGTTTAAATGAGCAGTTCTTC	CASSPRLAGARLNEQFF
TRBV5-1	TRBJ2-1	NA	TRBD2	TGCGCCAGCAGCTACGGGACTAGCGGAGGTTACAATGAGCAGTTCTTC	CASSYGTSGGYNEQFF
TRBV19	TRBJ1-3	once	TRBD1	TGTGCCAGTGCGGACAGGGTAACAGGAAACACCATATATTTT	CASADRVTGNTIYF
TRBV10-3	TRBJ2-3	NA	TRBD1	TGTGCCATCAGCGGACAGGGGGCAGATACGCAGTATTTT	CAISGQGADTQYF
TRBV15	TRBJ1-4	NA	TRBD1	TGTGCCACCAGCCGTCCCGGGACAGGGTATGAAAAACTGTTTTTT	CATSRPGTGYEKLFF
TRBV3-1/TRBV3-2	TRBJ2-7	NA	TRBD1	TGTGCCAGCAGGGGACAGGGATTCGAGCAGTACTTC	CASRGQGFEQYF
TRBV4-2	TRBJ2-5	few	NA	TGTGCCAGCAGCCAAGGGGGACAATCTTACCAAGAGACCCAGTACTTC	CASSQGGQSYQETQYF
TRBV30	TRBJ2-2	NA	NA	TGTGCCTGGAGTGTACAAGTGAACACCGGGGAGCTGTTTTTT	CAWSVQVNTGELFF
TRBV7-3	TRBJ2-1	NA	TRBD2	TGTGCCAGCAGCTTAAGGCCCCCCACTCATAGCGGGGAGGGAGGTTTGAATGAGCAGTTCTTC	CASSLRPPTHSGEGGLNEQFF
TRBV5-1	TRBJ1-2	NA	TRBD1	TGCGCCAGCAGTAGGAGGGATAGGGACAGTTTTAACTATGGCTACACCTTC	CASSRRDRDSFNYGYTF
TRBV6-5	TRBJ2-1	NA	NA	TGTGCCAGCAGACTAGGTAGCTCCTACAATGAGCAGTTCTTC	CASRLGSSYNEQFF
TRBV3-1/TRBV3-2	TRBJ2-2	NA	TRBD1	TGTGCCAGCAGTACCCGAGGGGGCGGAATGGACACCGGGGAGCTGTTTTTT	CASSTRGGGMDTGELFF
TRBV5-1	TRBJ2-7	NA	TRBD1	TGCGCCAGCAGCATGGGACAGGGGTACGAGCAGTACTTC	CASSMGQGYEQYF
TRBV5-1	TRBJ2-5	NA	NA	TGCGCCAGCAGCCTGGGACATTTACAAGAGACCCAGTACTTC	CASSLGHLQETQYF
TRBV28	TRBJ1-5	few	TRBD1	TGTGCCAGCAGTTTATTGGGACAGGGGAGGCATTTT	CASSLLGQGRHF
TRBV10-1	TRBJ2-2	NA	TRBD2	TGCGCCAGCAGTAAAAGGACTAGCGAGGGCCTCACCGGGGAGCTGTTTTTT	CASSKRTSEGLTGELFF
TRBV18	TRBJ2-7	NA	NA	TGTGCCAGCTCACCACCGGAGGGGGCTCTCAACGAGCAGTACTTC	CASSPPEGALNEQYF
TRBV18	TRBJ1-3	NA	NA	TGTGCCAGCCAACCGGAGGGGAACACCATATATTTT	CASQPEGNTIYF
TRBV5-4	TRBJ2-5	once	NA	TGTGCCAGCAGCTCAGACCCAGGGGTGGAGACCCAGTACTTC	CASSSDPGVETQYF
TRBV28	TRBJ2-1	NA	TRBD2	TGTGCCAGCAGCTTACTAGCGTGGAATGAGCAGTTCTTC	CASSLLAWNEQFF
TRBV5-5	TRBJ2-7	NA	NA	TGTGCCAGCAGCTCGCCCGGGACACGAGGCGGCTACGAGCAGTACTTC	CASSSPGTRGGYEQYF
TRBV5-1	TRBJ2-3	NA	NA	TGCGCCAGCAGCTCTAACCCTACCGGTACGCAGTATTTT	CASSSNPTGTQYF
TRBV2	TRBJ1-2	NA	NA	TGTGCCAGCAGTGAACAGGGCGGGGGATCTCGAGGCTACACCTTC	CASSEQGGGSRGYTF
TRBV27	TRBJ2-3	NA	NA	TGTGCCAGCAGTTTTCAAGACAGGCCCACAGATACGCAGTATTTT	CASSFQDRPTDTQYF
TRBV11-2	TRBJ2-1	NA	TRBD2	TGTGCCAGCAGCACATTACTCGGACTAGCGGACTACTACAATGAGCAGTTCTTC	CASSTLLGLADYYNEQFF
TRBV10-3	TRBJ1-1	NA	TRBD1	TGTGCCATCAGTGAGTGGAGGACAGGGGAAGGGTCTGAAGCTTTCTTT	CAISEWRTGEGSEAFF
TRBV30	TRBJ2-3	NA	TRBD2	TGTGCCTGGAGTAAGGGACTAGCGGGGGGGCCTGGGAGCACAGATACGCAGTATTTT	CAWSKGLAGGPGSTDTQYF
TRBV5-3	TRBJ2-7	NA	NA	TGTGCCAGAAGCTGCCGGGACTGGGCGTCCTACGAGCAGTACTTC	CARSCRDWASYEQYF
TRBV11-2	TRBJ2-3	NA	NA	TGTGCCAGCAGCTTAGAGGCAGGGAATATTGATACGCAGTATTTT	CASSLEAGNIDTQYF
TRBV5-1	TRBJ2-3	NA	TRBD2	TGCGCCAGCAGCCCCGGGACTAGCGGGGTGGGCACAGATACGCAGTATTTT	CASSPGTSGVGTDTQYF
TRBV28	TRBJ1-4	NA	NA	TGTGCCAGCAGTTTACAGGCTACAACTAATGAAAAACTGTTTTTT	CASSLQATTNEKLFF
TRBV5-4	TRBJ2-7	NA	NA	TGTGCCAGCAGCTTAGGGGGAGAAGCGGCCTACGAGCAGTACTTC	CASSLGGEAAYEQYF
TRBV24-1	TRBJ1-2	NA	TRBD1	TGTGCCACCAGTGATCCGACCGGGACAGCTAACTATGGCTACACCTTC	CATSDPTGTANYGYTF